The clone carrying this TCR beta chain was detected ten times or more. Its specificity is not known. These data originate in a study of metastatic and nonmetastatic thyroid tumors. Study-wide context: Comparison of repertoires was carried out across blood and tumor or nodule tissue from malignant and benign thyroid patients. Study-level results: Significantly higher TCR beta diversity was reportedly seen in malignant thyroid tumors than benign nodules, in blood and tumor.

There are 13 residues in the CDR3. V lost 8 bases to trimming and J lost 6 bases, with 17 bases between them. Germline loops: CDR1 LNHDA, CDR2 SQIVND (reference sequence). Original analysis: CDR3 differences across clinicopathological groups were used to build a distant-metastasis classifier for papillary thyroid cancer. TCRdb called clones again from the PCR reads with MiXCR. Here the V and J calls rest on TCRdb's processing, not on the authors' analysis. The repertoire holds roughly 40,000 clones, with 9% to 14% as singletons. The entire patient cohort was treatment-naive prior to thyroid surgery. Material for sequencing was blood. The source of this sequence is a male donor with papillary thyroid cancer or a benign thyroid nodule (not recorded which). Some clones in this sample may be carry-over from other donors' samples. The chain is built from TRBV19 and TRBJ2-7, with D maybe TRBD2 (6 bases). The CDR3 nucleotides are TGTGCCAGTCGACCGGAGGGACGGGGCGAGCAGTACTTC. Translating gives CASRPEGRGEQYF.